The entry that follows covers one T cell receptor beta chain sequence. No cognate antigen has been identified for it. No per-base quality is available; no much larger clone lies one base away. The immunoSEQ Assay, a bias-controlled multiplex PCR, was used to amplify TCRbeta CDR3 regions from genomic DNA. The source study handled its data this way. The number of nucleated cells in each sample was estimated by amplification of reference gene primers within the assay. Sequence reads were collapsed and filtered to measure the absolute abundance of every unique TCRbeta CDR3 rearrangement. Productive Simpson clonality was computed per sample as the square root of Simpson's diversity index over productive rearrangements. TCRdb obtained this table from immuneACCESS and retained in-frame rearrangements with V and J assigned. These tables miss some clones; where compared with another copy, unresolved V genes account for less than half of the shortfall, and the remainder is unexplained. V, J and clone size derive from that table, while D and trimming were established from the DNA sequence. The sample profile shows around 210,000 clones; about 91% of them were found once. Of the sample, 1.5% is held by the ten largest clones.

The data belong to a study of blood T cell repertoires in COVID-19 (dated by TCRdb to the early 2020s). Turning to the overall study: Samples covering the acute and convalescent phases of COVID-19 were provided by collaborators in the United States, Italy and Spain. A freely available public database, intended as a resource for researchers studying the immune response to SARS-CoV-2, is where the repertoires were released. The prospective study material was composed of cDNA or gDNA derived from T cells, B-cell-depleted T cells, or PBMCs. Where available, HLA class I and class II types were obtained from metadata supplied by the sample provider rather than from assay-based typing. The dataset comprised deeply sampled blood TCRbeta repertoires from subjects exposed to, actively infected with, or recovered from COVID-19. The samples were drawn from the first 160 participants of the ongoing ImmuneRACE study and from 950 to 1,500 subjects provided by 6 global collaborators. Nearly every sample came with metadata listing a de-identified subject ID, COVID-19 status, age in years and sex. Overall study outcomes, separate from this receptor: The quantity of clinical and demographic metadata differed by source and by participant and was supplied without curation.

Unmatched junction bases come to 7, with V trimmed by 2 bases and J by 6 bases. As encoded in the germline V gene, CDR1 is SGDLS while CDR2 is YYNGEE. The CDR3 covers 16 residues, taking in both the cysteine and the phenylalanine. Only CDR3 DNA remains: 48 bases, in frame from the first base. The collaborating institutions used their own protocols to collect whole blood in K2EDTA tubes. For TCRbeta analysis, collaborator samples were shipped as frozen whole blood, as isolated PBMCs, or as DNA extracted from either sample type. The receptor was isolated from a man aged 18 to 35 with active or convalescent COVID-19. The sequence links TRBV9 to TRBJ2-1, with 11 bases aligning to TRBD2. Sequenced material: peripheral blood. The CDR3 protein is CASSVTTSGGFNEQFF. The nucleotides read TGTGCCAGCAGCGTTACAACTAGCGGGGGATTCAATGAGCAGTTCTTC.